This T cell receptor (beta chain) was sequenced during a study of T cells after yellow fever vaccination (dated by TCRdb to the late 2010s). General notes on the study: The SMART-Seq v4 Ultra Low Input RNA kit was used to prepare libraries from fractions with low cell numbers. To follow T-cell clones before and after both primary and booster YFV17D yellow fever vaccination, bulk TCR alpha and beta repertoires underwent longitudinal sequencing. Two healthy male donors made up the cohort, one aged 18 to 29 years and the other aged 30 to 39 years. Blood samples were taken at several timepoints before and after primary and secondary immunization, and bulk PBMC replicates and cell subsets were isolated. Paper-wide results and their limitations: A small share of clonotypes occurred in both CD4 and CD8 compartments, likely arising from convergent recombination. Computational filtering was needed because FACS-sorted repertoires could contain abundant contaminating clonotypes from the bulk population. Most clones expanded after primary vaccination (around 97% of CD4 and about 85% of CD8) were re-detected after the booster, suggesting that broad memory maintenance occurred. Because only a couple of donors were included in the study, the extent to which the findings can be generalized is limited. Compared with the primary T-cell response, the secondary T-cell response was faster but weaker, reaching its peak on day 5 rather than on day 15.

This clonotype was seen only a few times. The clone's antigen remains unknown. Base qualities are not provided; no much larger clone lies one nucleotide away. Instrument on record: Illumina NovaSeq 6000. Synthesis of TCR cDNA relied on 5'RACE template switching, a step that introduced a universal primer site along with unique molecular identifiers. Priming for cDNA synthesis came from both the TCR alpha and TCR beta constant segments. Two PCR steps were used to amplify libraries, with sample barcodes and sequencing adapters being added in the second step. Sequencing of libraries was done on Illumina HiSeq 2500 (2x100 bp) or NovaSeq (2x150 bp). The paper's data handling went like this. MIGEC was used to demultiplex reads and collapse the reads into UMI consensus sequences, and MiXCR was used for V(D)J alignment. Clonotypes responding to the vaccine were identified with edgeR on replicate PBMC samples, with the criteria of FDR below 0.01 and a log2 fold change above 5 up to day 15. Bulk clonotypes were assigned CD4 or CD8 identity according to which sequenced CD4 or CD8 repertoire held them at higher abundance. TCRdb reworked the public reads: Q25 trimming with fastp, MiXCR clone assembly, productive beta chains retained. Rows merge per CDR3 protein into single entries with the most common DNA and genes. The V and J calls follow TCRdb's processing rather than the paper's. For this sample there are approximately 330,000 distinct CDR3 sequences; approximately 13% appear just once. Together, the top ten hold 2.5% to 4% of the sample.

V and J lose 3 bases and 3 bases, and a span of 9 bases separates them. Including the terminal cysteine and phenylalanine, the CDR3 comprises 13 residues. Of all the DNA, just the CDR3 is kept, 39 bases in frame from base 1. CDR1 and CDR2 are drawn from the germline V gene (reference sequence): DFQATT, SNEGSKA. The label giving this sample's treatment or condition can be read as: live attenuated yellow fever vaccine strain. A standard Ficoll-Paque protocol was used to isolate PBMCs from peripheral blood. Dynabeads CD4 and CD8 positive selection kits were used to isolate CD4 and CD8 T-cell fractions. RNA was extracted with TriZol from bulk PBMCs, CD4 and CD8 fractions, and dextramer-positive and dextramer-negative fractions.

The TCR sequence derives from a man aged 18 to 29 who received the YFV17D yellow fever vaccine. Recombination joined TRBV20-1 with TRBJ2-1; possibly the D gene is TRBD1, per 6 matching bases. This material consisted of CD4+ T cells sorted from PBMCs, taken 15 days after the yellow fever booster vaccination. The nucleotide sequence is TGCAGTGCTAGGAGAGGGGGCTACAATGAGCAGTTCTTC. Translation gives CSARRGGYNEQFF.